A single sample is the source of the 17 T cell receptor beta chains below, sequenced in a study of beta chain features in type 1 diabetes. Every bit of the isolated RNA underwent reverse transcription, so sequencing read expressed TCRB transcripts. Method: immunoSEQ multiplex PCR; TCRdb's copy keeps in-frame clones and lacks some. The sample yields 430,000 or so clones, about 10% seen once. The sequencing sample was made of naive CD4+ T cells from blood. The origin of the receptors is a woman aged 18-29 years in good health.

CDR3 residues: CASSLRRVDEQFF. CDR3 nucleotides: TGCGCCAGCAGCCTTAGGAGGGTCGACGAGCAGTTCTTC. The chain combines TRBV5-1 with TRBJ2-1; D perhaps matches TRBD2 (6 bases). Germline assignment: CDR1 SGHRS and CDR2 YFSETQ. Deletions cut 4 bases from V and 10 bases from J, with 15 bases between. The CDR3 is 13 amino acids.

This sequence joins TRBV27 and TRBJ2-3; D ambiguous. The V and J ends lost 0 bases and 1 base respectively, with 5 bases between them. The length of the CDR3 is 14 residues. Germline values: CDR1 MNHEY, CDR2 SMNVEV (reference sequence). The CDR3 loop reads CASSLSVGTDTQYF. The CDR3 DNA follows: TGTGCCAGCAGTTTATCGGTGGGCACAGATACGCAGTATTTT.

This clone came up a few times. The chain links TRBV7-9 to TRBJ1-1; maybe TRBD1 (6 bases). The CDR3 totals 14 residues. Germline V gene lookup returns CDR1 SEHNR and CDR2 FQNEAQ (reference sequence). V lost 3 bases to trimming and J lost 1 base, with 9 bases between them. This chain's CDR3 is CASSLMGANTEAFF. The CDR3 nucleotides read TGTGCCAGCAGCTTGATGGGGGCGAACACTGAAGCTTTCTTT. Supplemented by reference TRBV7-9 and TRBJ1-1, the full variable domain reads DTGVSQNPRHKITKRGQNVTFRCDPISEHNRLYWYRQTLGQGPEFLTYFQNEAQLEKSRLLSDRFSAERPKGSFSTLEIQRTEQGDSAMYLCASSLMGANTEAFFGQGTRLTVV.

The CDR3 nucleotides are TGTGCCAGCTCGTCAGGAGGGGTACGGGAAAAACTGTTTTTT. Residues: CASSSGGVREKLFF. V is TRBV28 and J is TRBJ1-4, with D possibly TRBD1 on 5 matching bases. V shed 8 bases and J shed 8 bases, with 18 bases lying between them. This CDR3 has 14 amino acids. Germline CDR1 MDHEN, CDR2 SYDVKM.

This clone was seen more than once but under ten times. The chain joins TRBV4-2 to TRBJ1-6; D may be TRBD1 (6 bases). Germline CDR1 and CDR2: LGHNA and YNFKEQ. This CDR3 has 15 amino acids. V was trimmed by 3 bases and J by 5 bases, leaving 11 bases between them. The CDR3, as DNA: TGTGCCAGCAGCCAGACGGACAGAGATAATTCACCCCTCCACTTT. Encoded protein: CASSQTDRDNSPLHF.

The chain has TRBV5-6 and TRBJ2-3; D is unresolved. CDR1 SGHDT and CDR2 YYEEEE come from the germline V gene. The length of the CDR3 is 12 residues. V lost 4 bases to trimming and J lost 0 bases, with 3 bases between them. The DNA of the CDR3 is TGTGCCAGCAGCGGGAGCACAGATACGCAGTATTTT. Translated: CASSGSTDTQYF.

This chain's CDR3 is CSVEDPRQGDITAFF. The CDR3 nucleotides are TGCAGCGTTGAAGATCCACGGCAGGGGGATATTACGGCTTTCTTT. The chain joins TRBV29-1 to TRBJ1-1; 7 nucleotides agree with TRBD1. CDR1 and CDR2 from the germline V gene are SQVTM and ANQGSEA. This CDR3 spans 15 amino acids. The trim removed 0 bases at V and 11 bases at J, leaving 15 bases unmatched.

Only a few counts were recorded for this clone. Distinct nucleotide sequences in the sample also encode this CDR3. V gene TRBV25-1 combines with J gene TRBJ2-6; a possible D gene is TRBD1 (6 bases). Deletions cut 1 base from V and 4 bases from J, with 11 bases between. Looked up from germline, CDR1 is MGHDK and CDR2 is SYGVNS. The CDR3 runs 16 residues. The CDR3 DNA sequence: TGTGCCAGCAGTGAATTGCAGGGGCGCGGGGCCAACGTCCTGACTTTC. It translates to CASSELQGRGANVLTF.

The V gene is TRBV25-1, the J gene TRBJ2-7, with 8 bases fitting TRBD1. The CDR3 extends over 15 amino acids. Trimming at V came to 4 bases and at J to 4 bases, leaving 9 bases not matched to a gene. CDR1 is MGHDK and CDR2 is SYGVNS in the germline V gene. In DNA form, the CDR3 reads TGTGCCAGCAGTGCCCACTTGGGACAGGCATACGAGCAGTACTTC. This sequence encodes CASSAHLGQAYEQYF.

The chain is built from TRBV7-2 and TRBJ2-7; the D gene could be TRBD1 or TRBD2 (5 bases each). The V gene lost 1 base and the J gene lost 9 bases, with 13 bases spanning the gap. Germline V gene sequence: CDR1 SGHTA, CDR2 FQGNSA. CDR3 length equals 13 residues. The CDR3, as DNA: TGTGCCAGCAGCTTAGGAGAGCCAGGGAGGCAGTACGTC. The encoded protein is CASSLGEPGRQYV.

Only a few counts were recorded for this clone. This rearrangement joins TRBV7-3 to TRBJ2-1; 10 positions match TRBD2. V trimming: 2 bases; J trimming: 5 bases; junction bases outside the gene matches: 3. The germline V gene encodes CDR1 SGHTA and CDR2 FQGTGA. This CDR3 region has 15 residues. CDR3 amino acids: CASSLSSGSNNEQFF. The CDR3 DNA reads TGTGCCAGCAGCTTATCTAGCGGGAGCAACAATGAGCAGTTCTTC.

The genes are TRBV7-2 and TRBJ2-1; the D is unclear. The CDR3 loop spans 15 amino acids. V dropped 0 bases and J dropped 2 bases, with 8 bases sitting between them. Germline values: CDR1 SGHTA, CDR2 FQGNSA. CDR3 residues: CASSLAGQTYNEQFF. CDR3 sequence (DNA): TGTGCCAGCAGCTTAGCCGGGCAGACCTACAATGAGCAGTTCTTC.

This clone was seen more than once but under ten times. This sequence joins TRBV19 and TRBJ2-4; possible D gene TRBD2, 6 bases. Deletions cut 3 bases from V and 6 bases from J, with 12 bases between. Germline-derived CDR1 and CDR2 are LNHDA and SQIVND (reference sequence). The CDR3 sequence is 14 residues long. For the CDR3, the DNA is TGTGCCAGTAGTATTGGGAGGTCGGGAAACATTCAGTACTTC. It encodes CASSIGRSGNIQYF. Looking up the rest from reference TRBV19 and TRBJ2-4 gives the full variable domain: DGGITQSPKYLFRKEGQNVTLSCEQNLNHDAMYWYRQDPGQGLRLIYYSQIVNDFQKGDIAEGYSVSREKKESFPLTVTSAQKNPTAFYLCASSIGRSGNIQYFGAGTRLSVL.

There are a few counts of this clone. The chain recombines TRBV21-1 with TRBJ2-4; the table's D call, TRBD2, has no DNA check behind it. TRBV21-1 is labeled a pseudogene. The CDR3 consists of 15 residues. CDR3 in amino acids: CASRLTSGSSNIQYF. The CDR3 DNA sequence: TGTGCCAGCAGACTAACTAGCGGGAGTTCTAACATTCAGTACTTC.

The chain uses TRBV19 and TRBJ2-3, with D perhaps TRBD2 (5 bases). The CDR3 contains 16 residues. Trimming took off 0 bases at V and 1 base at J, with 11 bases between the two ends. CDR1 and CDR2 (germline): LNHDA, SQIVND (reference sequence). DNA of the CDR3: TGTGCCAGTAGTATAGACCAACTAGGTGGCACAGATACGCAGTATTTT. Amino acids: CASSIDQLGGTDTQYF. Full variable domain (outside the CDR3, taken from reference TRBV19 and TRBJ2-3): DGGITQSPKYLFRKEGQNVTLSCEQNLNHDAMYWYRQDPGQGLRLIYYSQIVNDFQKGDIAEGYSVSREKKESFPLTVTSAQKNPTAFYLCASSIDQLGGTDTQYFGPGTRLTVL.

The chain combines TRBV28 with TRBJ1-6; D gene ambiguous. Per germline, CDR1 MDHEN and CDR2 SYDVKM. This CDR3 region has 13 residues. V was trimmed by 7 bases and J by 8 bases, leaving 12 bases between them. The CDR3 DNA reads TGTGCCAGCACTAATCGGATTGATTCACCCCTCCACTTT. Translating it yields CASTNRIDSPLHF.

This clone turned up a few times. The rearrangement joins TRBV7-2 to TRBJ2-3; 8 bases fit TRBD2. Germline V CDR1 and CDR2: SGHTA, FQGNSA. The CDR3 is 12 residues long. As DNA, the CDR3 is TGTGGGAGTAGCGGGGGCACAGATACGCAGTATTTT. Its protein product is CGSSGGTDTQYF.